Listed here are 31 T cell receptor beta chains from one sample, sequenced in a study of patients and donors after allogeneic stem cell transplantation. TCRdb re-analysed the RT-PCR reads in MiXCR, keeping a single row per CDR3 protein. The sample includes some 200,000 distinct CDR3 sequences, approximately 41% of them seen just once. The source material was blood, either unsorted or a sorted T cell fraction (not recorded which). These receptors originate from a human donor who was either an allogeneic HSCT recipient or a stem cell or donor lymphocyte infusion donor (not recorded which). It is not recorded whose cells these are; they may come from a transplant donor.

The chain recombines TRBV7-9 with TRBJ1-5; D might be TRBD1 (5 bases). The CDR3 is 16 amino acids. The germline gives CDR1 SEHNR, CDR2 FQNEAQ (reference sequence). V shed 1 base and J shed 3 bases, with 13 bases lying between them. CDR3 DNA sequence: TGTGCCAGCAGCTTAGAAGGTAGGGGAATCAATCAGCCCCAGCATTTT. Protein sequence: CASSLEGRGINQPQHF.

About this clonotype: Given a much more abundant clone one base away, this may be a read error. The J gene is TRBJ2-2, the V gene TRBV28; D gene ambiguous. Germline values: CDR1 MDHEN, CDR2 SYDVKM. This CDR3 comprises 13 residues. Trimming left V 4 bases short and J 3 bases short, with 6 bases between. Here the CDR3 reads CASSSQDTGELFF. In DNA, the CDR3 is TGTGCCAGCAGTTCCCAGGACACCGGGGAGCTGTTTTTT. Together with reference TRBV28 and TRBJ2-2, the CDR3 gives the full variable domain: DVKVTQSSRYLVKRTGEKVFLECVQDMDHENMFWYRQDPGLGLRLIYFSYDVKMKEKGDIPEGYSVSREKKERFSLILESASTNQTSMYLCASSSQDTGELFFGEGSRLTVL.

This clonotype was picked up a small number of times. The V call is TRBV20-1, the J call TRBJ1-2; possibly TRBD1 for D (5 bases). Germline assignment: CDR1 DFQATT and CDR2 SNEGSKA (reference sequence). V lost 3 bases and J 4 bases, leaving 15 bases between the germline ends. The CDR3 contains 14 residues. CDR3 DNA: TGCAGTGCTAGTGAGGTGGACACCTCCTATGGCTACACCTTC. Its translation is CSASEVDTSYGYTF.

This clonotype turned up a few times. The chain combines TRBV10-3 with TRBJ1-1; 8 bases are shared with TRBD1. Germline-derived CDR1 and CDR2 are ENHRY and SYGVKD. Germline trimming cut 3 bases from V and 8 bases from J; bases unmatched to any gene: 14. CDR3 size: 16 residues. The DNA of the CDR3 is TGTGCCATCAGTGATATGAGTAGACAGGGGAGGTTCGAAGCTTTCTTT. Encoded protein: CAISDMSRQGRFEAFF.

CDR3 region: CASSPGDREGEKLFF. CDR3 in DNA: TGTGCCAGCAGTCCGGGGGACAGGGAGGGTGAAAAACTGTTTTTT. The chain employs TRBV12-3 or TRBV12-4 and TRBJ1-4; 9 nucleotides line up with TRBD1. V trimming: 5 bases; J trimming: 7 bases; junction bases outside the gene matches: 8. The CDR3 runs 15 residues.

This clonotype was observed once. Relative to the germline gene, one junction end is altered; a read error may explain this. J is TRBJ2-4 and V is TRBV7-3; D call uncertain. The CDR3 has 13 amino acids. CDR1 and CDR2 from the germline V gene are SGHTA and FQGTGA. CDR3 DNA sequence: TGTGCCAGCGGCTTAAGTCCGGGAAACATTCAGTACTTC. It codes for CASGLSPGNIQYF.

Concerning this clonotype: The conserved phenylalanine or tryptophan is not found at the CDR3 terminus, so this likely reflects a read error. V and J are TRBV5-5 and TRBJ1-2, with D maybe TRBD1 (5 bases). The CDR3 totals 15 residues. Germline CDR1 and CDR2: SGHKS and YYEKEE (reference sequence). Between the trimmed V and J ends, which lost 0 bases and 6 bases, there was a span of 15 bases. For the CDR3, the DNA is TGTGCCAGCAGCTTGGGGGAGACAGCGATCGATGGCTACACCATC. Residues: CASSLGETAIDGYTI.

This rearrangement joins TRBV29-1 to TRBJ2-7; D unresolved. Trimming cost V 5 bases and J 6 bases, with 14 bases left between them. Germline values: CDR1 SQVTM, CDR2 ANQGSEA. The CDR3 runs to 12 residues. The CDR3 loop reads CSVLGLHAEQYF. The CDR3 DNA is TGCAGCGTTCTGGGCCTCCACGCCGAGCAGTACTTC.

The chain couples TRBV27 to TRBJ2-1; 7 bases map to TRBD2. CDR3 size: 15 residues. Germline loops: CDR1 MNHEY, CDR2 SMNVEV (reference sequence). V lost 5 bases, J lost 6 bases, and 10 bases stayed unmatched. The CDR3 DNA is TGTGCCAGCAGTCGGGGGGTCAGATTAGTCAATGAGCAGTTCTTC. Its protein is CASSRGVRLVNEQFF.

The CDR3: CASIPLRDSAQSTQYF. CDR3 coding DNA: TGTGCCAGCATACCACTCCGGGACAGTGCCCAGAGTACGCAGTATTTT. J is TRBJ2-3 and V is TRBV12-3 or TRBV12-4; 7 bases agree with TRBD1. J was trimmed by 8 bases and V by 7 bases; bases with no gene match: 18. The CDR3 totals 16 residues.

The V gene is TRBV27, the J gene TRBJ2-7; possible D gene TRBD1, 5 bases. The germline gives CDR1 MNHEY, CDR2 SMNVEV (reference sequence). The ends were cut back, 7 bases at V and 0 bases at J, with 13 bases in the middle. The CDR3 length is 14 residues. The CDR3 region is CASTEGQGSYEQYF. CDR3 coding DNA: TGTGCCAGCACCGAAGGCCAGGGCTCCTACGAGCAGTACTTC.

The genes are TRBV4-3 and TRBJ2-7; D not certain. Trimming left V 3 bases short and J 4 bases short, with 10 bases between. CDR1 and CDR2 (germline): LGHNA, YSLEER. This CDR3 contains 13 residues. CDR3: CASSQYFQYEQYF. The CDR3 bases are TGCGCCAGCAGCCAGTATTTTCAGTACGAGCAGTACTTC.

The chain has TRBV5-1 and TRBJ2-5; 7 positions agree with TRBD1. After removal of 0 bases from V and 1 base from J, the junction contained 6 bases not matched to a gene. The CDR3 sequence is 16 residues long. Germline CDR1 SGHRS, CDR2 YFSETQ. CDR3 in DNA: TGCGCCAGCAGCTTGGGGTGGACAGGAGGCCAAGAGACCCAGTACTTC. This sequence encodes CASSLGWTGGQETQYF.

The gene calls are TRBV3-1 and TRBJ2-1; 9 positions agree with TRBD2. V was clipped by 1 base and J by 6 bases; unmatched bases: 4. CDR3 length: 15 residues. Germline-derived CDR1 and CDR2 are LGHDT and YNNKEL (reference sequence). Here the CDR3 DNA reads TGTGCCAGCAGCCAAGCGGGACTAGCAATCAATGAGCAGTTCTTC. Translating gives CASSQAGLAINEQFF.

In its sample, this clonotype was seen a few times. The CDR3: CASSVTGTGSTEAFF. The CDR3 region has the DNA TGTGCCAGCAGTGTAACCGGGACAGGGAGCACTGAAGCTTTCTTT. The chain links TRBV12-3 or TRBV12-4 to TRBJ1-1; TRBD1 matches 9 bases. CDR3 length: 15 amino acids. V was clipped by 5 bases and J by 4 bases; unmatched bases: 8.

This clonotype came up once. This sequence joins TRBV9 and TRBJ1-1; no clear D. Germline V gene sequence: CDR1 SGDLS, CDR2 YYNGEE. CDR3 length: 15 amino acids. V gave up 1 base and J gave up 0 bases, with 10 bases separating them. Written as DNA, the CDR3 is TGTGCCAGCAGCGTAAGTACAGAAATGAACACTGAAGCTTTCTTT. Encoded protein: CASSVSTEMNTEAFF.

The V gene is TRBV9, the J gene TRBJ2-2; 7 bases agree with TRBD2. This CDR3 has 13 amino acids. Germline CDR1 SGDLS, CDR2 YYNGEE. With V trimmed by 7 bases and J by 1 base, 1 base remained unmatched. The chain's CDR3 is CASGGGNTGELFF. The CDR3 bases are TGTGCCAGCGGCGGGGGGAACACCGGGGAGCTGTTTTTT. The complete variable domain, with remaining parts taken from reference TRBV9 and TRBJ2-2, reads DSGVTQTPKHLITATGQRVTLRCSPRSGDLSVYWYQQSLDQGLQFLIQYYNGEERAKGNILERFSAQQFPDLHSELNLSSLELGDSALYFCASGGGNTGELFFGEGSRLTVL.

The CDR3 spells CASSHRRVGLAVSSSYEQYF. The CDR3, as DNA: TGCGCCAGCAGCCATCGGCGGGTAGGACTAGCGGTATCGAGCTCCTACGAGCAGTACTTC. This chain uses TRBV4-3 with TRBJ2-7; 10 nucleotides agree with TRBD2. CDR1 and CDR2 from the germline V gene are LGHNA and YSLEER. The ends lost 3 bases at V and 0 bases at J; junction bases unmatched: 17. This CDR3 is built from 20 residues.

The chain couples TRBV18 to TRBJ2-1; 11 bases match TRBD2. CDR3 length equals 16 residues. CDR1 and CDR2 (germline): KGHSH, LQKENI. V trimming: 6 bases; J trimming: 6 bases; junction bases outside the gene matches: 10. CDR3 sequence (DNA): TGTGCCAGCTCCCCAGGTAGCGGGAGGGGTATCAATGAGCAGTTCTTC. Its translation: CASSPGSGRGINEQFF.

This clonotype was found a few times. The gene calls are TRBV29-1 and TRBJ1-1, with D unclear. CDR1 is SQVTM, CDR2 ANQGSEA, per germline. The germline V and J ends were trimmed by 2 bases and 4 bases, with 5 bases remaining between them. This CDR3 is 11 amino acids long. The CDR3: CSVEQITEAFF. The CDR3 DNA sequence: TGCAGCGTTGAACAGATCACTGAAGCTTTCTTT. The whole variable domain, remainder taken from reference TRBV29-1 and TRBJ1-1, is SAVISQKPSRDICQRGTSLTIQCQVDSQVTMMFWYRQQPGQSLTLIATANQGSEATYESGFVIDKFPISRPNLTFSTLTVSNMSPEDSSIYLCSVEQITEAFFGQGTRLTVV.

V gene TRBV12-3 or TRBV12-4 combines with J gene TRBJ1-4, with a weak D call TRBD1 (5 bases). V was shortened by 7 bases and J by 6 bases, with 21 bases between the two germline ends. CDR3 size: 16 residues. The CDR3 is CASTRRGILLDEKLFF. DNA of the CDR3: TGTGCCAGCACCCGAAGGGGTATTCTACTCGATGAAAAACTGTTTTTT.

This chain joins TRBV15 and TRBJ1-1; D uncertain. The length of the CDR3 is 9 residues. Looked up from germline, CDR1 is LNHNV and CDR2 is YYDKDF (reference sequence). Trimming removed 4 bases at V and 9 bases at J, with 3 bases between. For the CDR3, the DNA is TGTGCCACCAGCAATAAAGCTTTCTTT. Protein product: CATSNKAFF.

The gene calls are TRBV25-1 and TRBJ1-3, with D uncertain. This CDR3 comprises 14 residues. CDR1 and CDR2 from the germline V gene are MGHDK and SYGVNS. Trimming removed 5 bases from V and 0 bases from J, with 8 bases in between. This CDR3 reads CASSNLDSGNTIYF. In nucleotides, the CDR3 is TGTGCCAGCAGTAATCTGGACTCTGGAAACACCATATATTTT.

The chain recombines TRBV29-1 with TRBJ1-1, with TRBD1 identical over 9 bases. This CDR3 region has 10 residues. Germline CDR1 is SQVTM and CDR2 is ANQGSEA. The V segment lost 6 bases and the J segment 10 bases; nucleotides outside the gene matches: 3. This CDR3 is CSVETGGAFF. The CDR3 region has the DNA TGCAGCGTGGAGACAGGGGGAGCTTTCTTT.

The chain's CDR3 is CASSPDYYGYTF. The CDR3 DNA sequence: TGTGCCAGCAGCCCCGACTACTATGGCTACACCTTC. The V gene is TRBV7-9, the J gene TRBJ1-2, with D hard to call. CDR1 and CDR2 (germline): SEHNR, FQNEAQ (reference sequence). Trimming removed 5 bases from V and 3 bases from J, with 7 bases in between. The CDR3 has 12 amino acids.

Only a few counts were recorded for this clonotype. The CDR3 protein is CAISEGIGADETQYF. The CDR3 DNA reads TGTGCCATCAGTGAGGGGATAGGGGCGGACGAGACCCAGTACTTC. J is TRBJ2-5 and V is TRBV10-3; D may be TRBD1 (5 bases). The CDR3 totals 15 residues. Per germline, CDR1 ENHRY and CDR2 SYGVKD. V dropped 2 bases and J dropped 5 bases, with 15 bases sitting between them.

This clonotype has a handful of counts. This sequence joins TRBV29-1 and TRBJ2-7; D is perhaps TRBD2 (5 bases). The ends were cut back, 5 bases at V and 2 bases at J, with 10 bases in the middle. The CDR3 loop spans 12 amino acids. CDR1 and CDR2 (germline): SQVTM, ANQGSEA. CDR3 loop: CSVREGTYEQYF. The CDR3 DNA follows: TGCAGCGTTCGGGAAGGTACCTACGAGCAGTACTTC.

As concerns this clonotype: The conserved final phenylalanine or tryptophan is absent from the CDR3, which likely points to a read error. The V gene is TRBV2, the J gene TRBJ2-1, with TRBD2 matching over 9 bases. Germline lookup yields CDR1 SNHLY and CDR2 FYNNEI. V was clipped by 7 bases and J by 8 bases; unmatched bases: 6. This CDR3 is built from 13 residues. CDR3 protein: CASMPRLADEQFL. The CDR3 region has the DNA TGTGCCAGCATGCCGAGACTAGCGGATGAGCAGTTCCTC.

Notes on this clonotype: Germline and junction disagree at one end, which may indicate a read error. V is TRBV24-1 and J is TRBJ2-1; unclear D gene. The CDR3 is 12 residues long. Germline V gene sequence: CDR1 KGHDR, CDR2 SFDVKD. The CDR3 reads CATSATVGEQIF. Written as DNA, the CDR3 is TGTGCCACCAGTGCTACGGTGGGTGAGCAGATCTTC.

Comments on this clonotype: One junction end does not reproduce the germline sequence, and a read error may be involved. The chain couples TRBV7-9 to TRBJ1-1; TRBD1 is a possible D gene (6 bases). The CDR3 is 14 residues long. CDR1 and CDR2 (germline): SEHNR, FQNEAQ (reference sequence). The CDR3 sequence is CPSSPRTANTEAFF. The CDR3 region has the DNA TGTCCCAGCAGCCCCCGGACAGCGAACACTGAAGCTTTCTTT.

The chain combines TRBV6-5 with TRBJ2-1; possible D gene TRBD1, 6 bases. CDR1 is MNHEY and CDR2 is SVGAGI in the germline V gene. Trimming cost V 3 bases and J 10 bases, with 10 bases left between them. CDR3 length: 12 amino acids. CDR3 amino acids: CASSYRGSEQFF. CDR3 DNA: TGTGCCAGCAGTTATAGGGGGAGCGAGCAGTTCTTC.